The clone carrying this T cell receptor (beta chain) was detected many times. What it recognizes is unknown. Germline loops: CDR1 LGHNA, CDR2 YSLEER. The V end lost 0 bases, the J end lost 3 bases, and 9 bases lay between the germline ends. The CDR3 totals 14 residues. These data are taken from a study of T-cell memory formation after mild COVID-19. Overall study context: TCR clustering was largely donor specific. Study conclusions and caveats: Clones that contracted from day 15 to 85 had balanced CD4/CD8; later expanders were CD4+ biased.

TCRdb re-called the 5' RACE reads through MiXCR, storing one row per CDR3 protein. The repertoire holds about 240,000 distinct CDR3 sequences, 8.5% to 9.5% seen once, with roughly 21% in the top ten. The chain couples TRBV4-3 to TRBJ2-7; no clear D gene. The TCR comes from a man between 18 and 29 years old who had mild COVID-19 (a few samples of this study predate the infection). Cell type and time point are not known. Sequences were obtained from PBMCs or a T cell subset sorted from them (not recorded which). The CDR3 is CASSQDLGDYEQYF. The CDR3 DNA follows: TGCGCCAGCAGCCAAGATCTTGGAGACTACGAGCAGTACTTC.